This TCR beta chain was identified during a study of T-cell reconstitution after alpha-beta-depleted transplantation in children. V gave up 6 bases and J gave up 3 bases, with 5 bases separating them. Germline-derived CDR1 and CDR2 are MGHDK and SYGVNS. This CDR3 contains 12 residues. This sample's TCRbeta library carried unique molecular identifier barcodes. TCRdb ran MiXCR on the PCR reads and lists one entry per CDR3 protein. The sample records roughly 500,000 distinct CDR3 sequences, about 31% being singletons. This specimen consisted of PBMCs from the stem cell graft donor, obtained from the stem cell graft. The receptor's source is a human donor who donated a stem cell graft to a child with aplastic anemia. The chain recombines TRBV25-1 with TRBJ2-2, with D unclear. The CDR3 coding sequence is TGTGCCAGCAGAGAGGACACCGGGGAGCTGTTTTTT. It is translated as CASREDTGELFF. The full variable domain, its missing parts supplied by reference TRBV25-1 and TRBJ2-2, is EADIYQTPRYLVIGTGKKITLECSQTMGHDKMYWYQQDPGMELHLIHYSYGVNSTEKGDLSSESTVSRIRTEHFPLTLESARPSHTSQYLCASREDTGELFFGEGSRLTVL.